The clone carrying this TCR beta chain was seen once. The antigen remains undetermined. The data are from a study of T cell repertoires in cytomegalovirus infection. Turning to the study itself: Both a matching HLA type and CMV infection were indicated by public TCR beta signatures. Study-wide points: HLA-C-restricted TCR beta clonotypes specific for CMV led the ex vivo response.

TCRdb fed the reads into MiXCR, producing one record per CDR3 protein. The profile shows hundreds of thousands of distinct CDR3 sequences, 25% to 30% of them singletons. This TCR was sampled from a human donor in good health (CMV status not recorded). Some clones in this sample may be carry-over from other donors' samples. The sequences come from cultured PBMCs, collected from culture after CMV antigen stimulation.

The CDR3 DNA reads as TGTGCCAGCAGCTTAGGACTAGCGGGGAGAGGCTCCTACAATGAGCAGTTCTTC. Protein product: CASSLGLAGRGSYNEQFF. The rearrangement links TRBV7-9 to TRBJ2-1; 11 bases match TRBD2. The CDR3 contains 18 residues. Looked up from germline, CDR1 is SEHNR and CDR2 is FQNEAQ (reference sequence). Trimming cost V 1 base and J 0 bases; bases outside gene matches: 5.